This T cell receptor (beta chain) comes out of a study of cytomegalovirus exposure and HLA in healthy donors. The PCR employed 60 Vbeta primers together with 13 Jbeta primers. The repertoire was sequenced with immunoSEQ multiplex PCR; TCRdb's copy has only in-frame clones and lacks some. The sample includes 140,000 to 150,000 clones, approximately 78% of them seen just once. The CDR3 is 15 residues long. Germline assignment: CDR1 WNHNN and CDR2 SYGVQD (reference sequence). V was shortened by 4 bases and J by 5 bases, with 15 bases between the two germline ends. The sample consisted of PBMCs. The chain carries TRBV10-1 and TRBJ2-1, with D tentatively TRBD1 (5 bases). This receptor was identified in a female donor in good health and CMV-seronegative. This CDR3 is CASSGPGRVDNEQFF. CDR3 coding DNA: TGCGCCAGCAGTGGGCCGGGCAGGGTGGACAATGAGCAGTTCTTC.